This TCR beta chain was sequenced in a study of T-cell memory formation after mild COVID-19. This CDR3 spans 16 amino acids. V lost 0 bases to trimming and J lost 2 bases, with 8 bases between them. Germline V CDR1 and CDR2: LGHNA, YSLEER. TCRdb analysed the 5' RACE reads with MiXCR anew, one entry per CDR3 protein. Among hundreds of thousands of distinct CDR3 sequences listed, approximately 14% were seen once. In this sample, this clonotype turned up a few times. The sample comprised PBMCs or a T cell subset sorted from them (not recorded which). The TCR originated in a man between 18 and 29 years old who had mild COVID-19 (a few samples of this study predate the infection). Cell type and time point are not known. The chain uses TRBV4-3 and TRBJ1-6; maybe TRBD1 (5 bases). CDR3 protein: CASSQDRDAYNSPLHF. CDR3 bases: TGCGCCAGCAGCCAAGATAGGGACGCCTATAATTCACCCCTCCACTTT.